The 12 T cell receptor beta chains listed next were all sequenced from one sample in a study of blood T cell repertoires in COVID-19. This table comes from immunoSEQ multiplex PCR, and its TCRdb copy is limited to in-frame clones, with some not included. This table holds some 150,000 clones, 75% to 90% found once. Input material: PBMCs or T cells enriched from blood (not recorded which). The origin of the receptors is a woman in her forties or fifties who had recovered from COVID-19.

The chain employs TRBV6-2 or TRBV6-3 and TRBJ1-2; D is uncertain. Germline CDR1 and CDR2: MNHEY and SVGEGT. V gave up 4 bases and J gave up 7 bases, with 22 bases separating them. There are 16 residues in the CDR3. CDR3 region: CASSLLDSGSASGYTF. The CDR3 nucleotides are TGTGCCAGCAGTTTACTGGATTCGGGGAGCGCGTCTGGCTACACCTTC.

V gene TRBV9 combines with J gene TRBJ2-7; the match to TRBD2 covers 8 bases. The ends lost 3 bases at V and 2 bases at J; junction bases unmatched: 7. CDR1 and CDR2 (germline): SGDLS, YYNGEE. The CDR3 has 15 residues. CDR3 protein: CASSAQLAEPYEQYV. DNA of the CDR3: TGTGCCAGCAGCGCCCAACTAGCGGAGCCCTACGAGCAGTACGTC.

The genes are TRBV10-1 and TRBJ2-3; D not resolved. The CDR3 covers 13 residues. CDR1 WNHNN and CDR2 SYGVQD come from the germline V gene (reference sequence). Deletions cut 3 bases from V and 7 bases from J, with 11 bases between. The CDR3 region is CASSDSPSNTQYF. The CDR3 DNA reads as TGCGCCAGCAGTGACAGCCCTAGTAATACGCAGTATTTT.

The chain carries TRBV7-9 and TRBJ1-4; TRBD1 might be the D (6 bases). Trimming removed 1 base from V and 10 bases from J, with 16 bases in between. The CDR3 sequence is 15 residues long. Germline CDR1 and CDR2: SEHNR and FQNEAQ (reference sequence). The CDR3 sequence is CASSLGSAGTPKLFF. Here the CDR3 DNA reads TGTGCCAGCAGCTTAGGATCAGCGGGGACACCAAAACTGTTTTTT. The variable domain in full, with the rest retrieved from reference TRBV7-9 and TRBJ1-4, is DTGVSQNPRHKITKRGQNVTFRCDPISEHNRLYWYRQTLGQGPEFLTYFQNEAQLEKSRLLSDRFSAERPKGSFSTLEIQRTEQGDSAMYLCASSLGSAGTPKLFFGSGTQLSVL.

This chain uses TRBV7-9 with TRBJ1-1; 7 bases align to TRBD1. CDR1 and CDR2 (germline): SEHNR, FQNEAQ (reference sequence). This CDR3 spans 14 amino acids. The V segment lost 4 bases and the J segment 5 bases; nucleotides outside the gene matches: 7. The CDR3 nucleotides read TGTGCCAGCAGCTCGCAACAGGGGTGGACTGAAGCTTTCTTT. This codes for CASSSQQGWTEAFF.

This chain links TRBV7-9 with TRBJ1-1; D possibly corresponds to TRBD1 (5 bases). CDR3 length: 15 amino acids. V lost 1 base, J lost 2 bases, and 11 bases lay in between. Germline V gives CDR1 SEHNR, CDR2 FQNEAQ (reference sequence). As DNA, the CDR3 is TGTGCCAGCAGCTTAGGGGCGGGGGTTAACACTGAAGCTTTCTTT. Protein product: CASSLGAGVNTEAFF.

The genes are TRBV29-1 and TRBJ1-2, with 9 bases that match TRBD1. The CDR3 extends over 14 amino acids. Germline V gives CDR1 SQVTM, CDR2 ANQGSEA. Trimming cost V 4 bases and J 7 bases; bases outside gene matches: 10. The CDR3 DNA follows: TGCAGCGTTGTGGCCGGGACAGGGTCGTTTGGCTACACCTTC. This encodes CSVVAGTGSFGYTF.

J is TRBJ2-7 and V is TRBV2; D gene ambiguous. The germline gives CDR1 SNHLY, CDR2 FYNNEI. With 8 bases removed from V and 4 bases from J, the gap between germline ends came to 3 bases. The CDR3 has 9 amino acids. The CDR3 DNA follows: TGTGCCAGCCAGTACGAGCAGTACGTC. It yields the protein CASQYEQYV.

In DNA, the CDR3 is TGTGCCAGCAGCTGGTCGACAGGGCGCACAGATACGCAGTATTTT. This codes for CASSWSTGRTDTQYF. The J gene is TRBJ2-3, the V gene TRBV7-3; TRBD1 agrees at 7 bases. The V and J ends lost 4 bases and 1 base, in that order; junction bases with no gene match: 5. Per germline, CDR1 SGHTA and CDR2 FQGTGA. This CDR3 contains 15 residues. The full variable domain, in which reference TRBV7-3 and TRBJ2-3 provide the parts outside the CDR3, is GAGVSQTPSNKVTEKGKYVELRCDPISGHTALYWYRQSLGQGPEFLIYFQGTGAADDSGLPNDRFFAVRPEGSVSTLKIQRTERGDSAVYLCASSWSTGRTDTQYFGPGTRLTVL.

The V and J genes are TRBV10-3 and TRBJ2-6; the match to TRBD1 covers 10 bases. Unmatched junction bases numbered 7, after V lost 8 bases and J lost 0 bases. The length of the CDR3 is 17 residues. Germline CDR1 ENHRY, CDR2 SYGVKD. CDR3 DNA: TGTGCCATCTGGACAGGGGGAATGGGCTCTGGGGCCAACGTCCTGACTTTC. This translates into CAIWTGGMGSGANVLTF.

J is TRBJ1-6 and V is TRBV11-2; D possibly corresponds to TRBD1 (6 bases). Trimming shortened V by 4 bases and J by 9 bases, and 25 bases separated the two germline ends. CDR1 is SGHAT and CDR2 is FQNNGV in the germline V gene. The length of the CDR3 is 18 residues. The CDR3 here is CASSSLQEGGIGGSPLHF. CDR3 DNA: TGTGCCAGCAGCTCCCTCCAGGAAGGGGGAATAGGCGGTTCACCCCTCCACTTT.

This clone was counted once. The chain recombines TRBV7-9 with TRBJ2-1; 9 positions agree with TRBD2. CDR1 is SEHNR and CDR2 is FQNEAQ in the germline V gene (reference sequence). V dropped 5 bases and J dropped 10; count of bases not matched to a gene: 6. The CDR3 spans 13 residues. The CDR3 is CASSPGTSPEQFF. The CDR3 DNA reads TGTGCCAGCAGCCCCGGGACTAGCCCAGAGCAGTTCTTC.